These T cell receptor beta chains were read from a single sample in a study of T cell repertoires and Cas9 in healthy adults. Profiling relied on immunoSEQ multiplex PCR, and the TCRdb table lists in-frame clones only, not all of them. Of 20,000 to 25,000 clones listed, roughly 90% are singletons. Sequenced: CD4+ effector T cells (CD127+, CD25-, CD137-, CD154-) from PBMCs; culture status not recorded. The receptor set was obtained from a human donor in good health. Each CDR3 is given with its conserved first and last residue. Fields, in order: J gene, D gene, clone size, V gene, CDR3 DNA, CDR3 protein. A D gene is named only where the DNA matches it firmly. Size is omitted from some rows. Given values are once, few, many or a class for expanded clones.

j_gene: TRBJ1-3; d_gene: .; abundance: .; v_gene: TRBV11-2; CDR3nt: TGTGCCAGCAGCTTCCGGGACACTGGAAACACCATATATTTT; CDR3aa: CASSFRDTGNTIYF
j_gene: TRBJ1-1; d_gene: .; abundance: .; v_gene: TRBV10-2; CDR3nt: TGCGCCAGCAGTGAGCCGCCAGGCGGGGGGGGGTTTCTGACTGAAGCTTTCTTT; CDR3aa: CASSEPPGGGGFLTEAFF
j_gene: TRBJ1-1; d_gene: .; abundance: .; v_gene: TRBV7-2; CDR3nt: TGTGCCAGCAGCGGGGAGCGCGGCACTGAAGCTTTCTTT; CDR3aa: CASSGERGTEAFF
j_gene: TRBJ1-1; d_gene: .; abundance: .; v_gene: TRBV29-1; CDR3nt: TGCAGCGTAGGACGGAACACTGAAGCTTTCTTT; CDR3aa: CSVGRNTEAFF
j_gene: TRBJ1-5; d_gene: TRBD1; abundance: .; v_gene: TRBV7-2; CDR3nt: TGTGCCAGCAGCTCGGACAGGCATCAGCCCCAGCATTTT; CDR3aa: CASSSDRHQPQHF
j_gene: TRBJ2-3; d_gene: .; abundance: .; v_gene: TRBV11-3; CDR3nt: TGTGCCAGCAGCCGAGGGCAGGGCACAGATACGCAGTATTTT; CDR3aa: CASSRGQGTDTQYF
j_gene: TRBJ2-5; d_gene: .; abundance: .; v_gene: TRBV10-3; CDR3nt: TGTGCCATCAGCGAAGCGGCCCAAGAGACCCAGTACTTC; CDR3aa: CAISEAAQETQYF
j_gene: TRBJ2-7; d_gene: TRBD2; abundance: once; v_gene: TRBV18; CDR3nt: TGTGCCAGCTCACCAGGGGAGGGCATCTCCTACGAGCAGTACTTC; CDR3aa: CASSPGEGISYEQYF
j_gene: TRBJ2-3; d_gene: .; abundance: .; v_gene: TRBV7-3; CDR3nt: TGTGCCAGCAGCTTATTTGGCAACACAGATACGCAGTATTTT; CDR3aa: CASSLFGNTDTQYF
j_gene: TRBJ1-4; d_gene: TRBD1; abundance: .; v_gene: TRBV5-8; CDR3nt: TGTGCCAGCAGCGAGCCTAGGACAGGGGCTAATGAAAAACTGTTTTTT; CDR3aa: CASSEPRTGANEKLFF
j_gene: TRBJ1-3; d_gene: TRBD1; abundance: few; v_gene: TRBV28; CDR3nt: TGTGCCAGCAGTTCCGGGGACAGGGGGCAGATTGATTTT; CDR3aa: CASSSGDRGQIDF
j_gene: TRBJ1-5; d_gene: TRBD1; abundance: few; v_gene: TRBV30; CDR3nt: TGTGCCTGGAGCACAGGGGGCGCGGGTCAGCCCCAGCATTTT; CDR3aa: CAWSTGGAGQPQHF
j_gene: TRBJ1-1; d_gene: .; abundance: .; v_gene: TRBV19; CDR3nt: TGTGCCAGTAGTACTCTCCCGGGGACGAACACTGAAGCTTTCTTT; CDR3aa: CASSTLPGTNTEAFF
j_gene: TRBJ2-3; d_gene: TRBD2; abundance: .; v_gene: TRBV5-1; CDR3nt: TGCGCCAGCAGCCGGAGATGGACTAGCGAGGGAGATACGCAGTATTTT; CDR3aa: CASSRRWTSEGDTQYF
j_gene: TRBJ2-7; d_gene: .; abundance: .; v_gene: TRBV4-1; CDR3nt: TGCGCCAGCAGCCAAGGACAGGTAACCTCCTACGAGCAGTACTTC; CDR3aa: CASSQGQVTSYEQYF
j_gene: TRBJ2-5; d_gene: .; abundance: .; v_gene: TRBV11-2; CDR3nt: TGTGCCAGCAGCTTAATACAGGGAGTGCAGACCCAGTACTTC; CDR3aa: CASSLIQGVQTQYF
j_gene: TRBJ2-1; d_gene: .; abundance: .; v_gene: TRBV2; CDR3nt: TGTGCCAGCAGGAAATACAATGAGCAGTTCTTC; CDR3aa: CASRKYNEQFF
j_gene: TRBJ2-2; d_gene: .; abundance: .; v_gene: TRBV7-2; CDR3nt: TGTGCCAGCAGCTTTCTAGACCGGACCGGGGAGCTGTTTTTT; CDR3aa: CASSFLDRTGELFF
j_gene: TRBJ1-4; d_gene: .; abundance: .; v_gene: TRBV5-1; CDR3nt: TGCGCCAGCAGCTTTGGGGATAAGGGGCATGAAAAACTGTTTTTT; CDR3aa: CASSFGDKGHEKLFF
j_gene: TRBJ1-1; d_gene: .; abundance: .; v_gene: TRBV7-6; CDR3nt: TGTGCCAGCAGCCCCGGGGGGGCCAACACTGAAGCTTTCTTT; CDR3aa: CASSPGGANTEAFF
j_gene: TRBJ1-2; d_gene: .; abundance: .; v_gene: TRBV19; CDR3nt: TGTGCCAGTAGTATTGCAGGGGTGGGCTACACCTTC; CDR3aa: CASSIAGVGYTF
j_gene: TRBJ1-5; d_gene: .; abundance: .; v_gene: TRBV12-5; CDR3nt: TGTGCTAGTGGTTTGGTACAGGATACCAATCAGCCCCAGCATTTT; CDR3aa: CASGLVQDTNQPQHF
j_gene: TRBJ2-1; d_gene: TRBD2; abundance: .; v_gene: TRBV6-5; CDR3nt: TGTGCCAGCAGCCTGGGTCAGCGGGGGGGTTTCCCGCAGTTCTTC; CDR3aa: CASSLGQRGGFPQFF
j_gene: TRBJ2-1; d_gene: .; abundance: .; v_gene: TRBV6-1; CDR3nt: TGTGCCAGCCACGGCTACAATGAGCAGTTCTTC; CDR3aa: CASHGYNEQFF
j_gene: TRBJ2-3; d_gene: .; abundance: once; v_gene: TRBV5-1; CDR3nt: TGCGCCAGCAGCCTCGGGCTTAGCACAGATACGCAGTATTTT; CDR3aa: CASSLGLSTDTQYF
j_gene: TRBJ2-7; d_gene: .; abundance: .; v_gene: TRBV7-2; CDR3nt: TGTGCCAGCAGCCGGCGGGGGCCAGGGGGGCTCTACGAGCAGTACTTC; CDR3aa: CASSRRGPGGLYEQYF
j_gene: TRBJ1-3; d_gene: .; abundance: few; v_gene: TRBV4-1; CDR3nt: TGCGCCAGCAGCCGTCAGAGCTACTCTGGAAACACCATATATTTT; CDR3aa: CASSRQSYSGNTIYF
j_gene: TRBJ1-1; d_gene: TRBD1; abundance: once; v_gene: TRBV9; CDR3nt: TGTGCCAGCAGCGGCGGCTCGGGACAGGGGGCGGGAAACACTGAAGCTTTCTTT; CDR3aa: CASSGGSGQGAGNTEAFF
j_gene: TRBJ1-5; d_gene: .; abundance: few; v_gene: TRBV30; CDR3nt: TGTGCCTGGAGGAGCTCGGACCGTAGGGATCAGCCCCAGCATTTT; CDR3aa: CAWRSSDRRDQPQHF
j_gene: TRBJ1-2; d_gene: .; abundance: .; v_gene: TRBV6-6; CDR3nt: TGTGCCAGCAGCTCGGGGGGCTACTATGGCTACACCTTC; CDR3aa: CASSSGGYYGYTF
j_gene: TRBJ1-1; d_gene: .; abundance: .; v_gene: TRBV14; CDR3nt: TGTGCCAGCAGCCGCCGGGGGGTGAGCACTGAAGCTTTCTTT; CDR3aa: CASSRRGVSTEAFF
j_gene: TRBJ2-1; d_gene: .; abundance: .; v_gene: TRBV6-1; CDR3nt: TGTGCCAGCAGTGGTGTGTCAATCTCCTACAATGAGCAGTTCTTC; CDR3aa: CASSGVSISYNEQFF
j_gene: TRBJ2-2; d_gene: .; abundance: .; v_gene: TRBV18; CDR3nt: TGTGCCAGCTCACCAACGCCGACAGCGAACACCGGGGAGCTGTTTTTT; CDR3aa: CASSPTPTANTGELFF
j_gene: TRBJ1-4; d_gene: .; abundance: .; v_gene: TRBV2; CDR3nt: TGTGCCAGCAGGATCCGGGACACCGGGGGAAAACTGTTTTTT; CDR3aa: CASRIRDTGGKLFF
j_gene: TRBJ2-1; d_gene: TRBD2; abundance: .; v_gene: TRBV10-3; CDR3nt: TGTGCCATCAGTGAACTCGGGGGGGCCTACAATGAGCAGTTCTTC; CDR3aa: CAISELGGAYNEQFF
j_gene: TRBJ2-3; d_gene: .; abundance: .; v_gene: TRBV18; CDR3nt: TGTGCCAGCTCACCCCGGCAGGAGGGCACAGATACGCAGTATTTT; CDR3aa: CASSPRQEGTDTQYF
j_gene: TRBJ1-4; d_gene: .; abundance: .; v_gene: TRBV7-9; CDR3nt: TGTGCCAGCAGCTCCGGACCCGCCTCAACTAATGAAAAACTGTTTTTT; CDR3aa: CASSSGPASTNEKLFF
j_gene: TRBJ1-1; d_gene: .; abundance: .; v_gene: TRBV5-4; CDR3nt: TGTGCCAGCAGCTCGTACAGTCGGATGAACACTGAAGCTTTCTTT; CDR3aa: CASSSYSRMNTEAFF
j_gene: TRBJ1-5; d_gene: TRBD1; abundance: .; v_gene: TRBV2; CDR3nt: TGTGCCAGCAGTCTTGGACAGGGAGTCGTTCGAGGTCAGCCCCAGCATTTT; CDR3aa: CASSLGQGVVRGQPQHF
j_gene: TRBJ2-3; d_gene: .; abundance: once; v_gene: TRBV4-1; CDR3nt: TGCGCCAGCAGCCAAGATTGGGGCAGGGAGGCAGATACGCAGTATTTT; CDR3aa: CASSQDWGREADTQYF
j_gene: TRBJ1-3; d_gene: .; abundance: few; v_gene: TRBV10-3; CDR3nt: TGTGCCATCAGAGGTGGAGGTTCTGGGGGAAACACCATATATTTT; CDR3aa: CAIRGGGSGGNTIYF